This T cell receptor (beta chain) derives from a study of shared clonotypes between healthy human individuals. TCRdb's copy holds only in-frame clones and misses some; the assay was immunoSEQ multiplex PCR. The repertoire holds under 85,000 clones, with 50% to 70% as singletons. The CDR3 has 16 residues. After removal of 0 bases from V and 5 bases from J, the junction contained 6 bases not matched to a gene. Germline CDR1 reads MNHEY; CDR2 reads SVGAGI. The source material was memory CD8+ T cells sorted from blood. Subset described: CD45RO+ cells pooled with CCR7-negative TemRA cells. The TCR comes from a man aged 30-40 years in good health. The gene calls are TRBV6-5 and TRBJ2-1, with 8 bases that match TRBD2. CDR3 protein: CASSYSKGLGNNEQFF. Here the CDR3 DNA reads TGTGCCAGCAGTTACTCGAAGGGACTAGGGAACAATGAGCAGTTCTTC.